The 12 T cell receptor beta chains given below trace back to one sample, sequenced in a study of blood T cell repertoires in COVID-19. Libraries were prepared by immunoSEQ multiplex PCR; TCRdb keeps only in-frame clonotypes and omits some of them. The data contain roughly 190,000 clones, 70% to 90% of them seen just once; the ten biggest clones take up 20% to 25%. The sequencing sample was made of peripheral blood. These receptors were collected from a man in his sixties with active or convalescent COVID-19.

V gene TRBV10-1 combines with J gene TRBJ2-7; 9 bases line up with TRBD2. The junction had 8 bases not matched to a gene; V was cut back by 4 bases and J by 4 bases. Germline lookup yields CDR1 WNHNN and CDR2 SYGVQD (reference sequence). The CDR3 has 15 residues. CDR3: CASSAASGVRYEQYF. CDR3 bases: TGCGCCAGCAGTGCCGCTAGCGGGGTTCGATACGAGCAGTACTTC.

This chain joins TRBV10-3 and TRBJ1-3; the D gene is possibly TRBD1 (6 bases). This CDR3 contains 15 residues. From germline, CDR1 is ENHRY and CDR2 SYGVKD. Trimming left V 10 bases short and J 5 bases short, with 21 bases between. The CDR3 bases are TGTGCCACCACAGGGCAGGGGTTGGAAAGAAACACCATATATTTT. Amino acids: CATTGQGLERNTIYF.

This clone has a handful of counts. The chain links TRBV2 to TRBJ2-2, with 12 bases fitting TRBD2. V dropped 4 bases and J dropped 4; count of bases not matched to a gene: 1. CDR1 is SNHLY and CDR2 is FYNNEI in the germline V gene. This CDR3 is built from 15 residues. CDR3 protein: CASSALAGGTGELFF. Written as DNA, the CDR3 is TGTGCCAGCAGTGCACTAGCGGGGGGCACCGGGGAGCTGTTTTTT.

The chain joins TRBV11-3 to TRBJ2-2; 8 positions agree with TRBD1. The trim removed 8 bases at V and 5 bases at J, leaving 7 bases unmatched. Germline V gene lookup returns CDR1 SGHNT and CDR2 YENEEA. The CDR3 length is 14 residues. The CDR3 protein is CASDPTGGTGELFF. CDR3 DNA: TGTGCCAGCGACCCCACAGGGGGTACCGGGGAGCTGTTTTTT.

The genes are TRBV10-3 and TRBJ2-5; TRBD1 agrees at 10 bases. CDR3 size: 15 residues. Germline loops: CDR1 ENHRY, CDR2 SYGVKD. The V segment lost 4 bases and the J segment 0 bases; nucleotides outside the gene matches: 2. The DNA for the CDR3 is TGTGCCATCAGTGGGGACAGGGGAGACCAAGAGACCCAGTACTTC. Translated: CAISGDRGDQETQYF.

The rearrangement joins TRBV5-1 to TRBJ1-6; no clear D gene. Germline V gives CDR1 SGHRS, CDR2 YFSETQ. Trimming took off 5 bases at V and 5 bases at J, with 8 bases between the two ends. The CDR3 runs to 13 residues. The CDR3 sequence: CASRRQDNSPLHF. The CDR3 bases are TGCGCCAGCAGAAGGCAGGATAATTCACCCCTCCACTTT.

Here the CDR3 DNA reads TGTGCCTGGAGCCCCTTCAGGGGGGCCGCCGGGGAGCTGTTTTTT. Protein sequence: CAWSPFRGAAGELFF. The rearrangement joins TRBV30 to TRBJ2-2; D is perhaps TRBD1 (7 bases). The CDR3 loop spans 15 amino acids. Trimming shortened V by 3 bases and J by 6 bases, and 17 bases separated the two germline ends. The germline CDR1 and CDR2 sequences are GTSNPN and SVGIG (reference sequence).

The chain employs TRBV2 and TRBJ2-5, with 9 bases aligning to TRBD2. The trim removed 4 bases at V and 1 base at J, leaving 7 bases unmatched. The CDR3 runs to 16 residues. Germline loops: CDR1 SNHLY, CDR2 FYNNEI. The CDR3 here is CASSGPSGVLQETQYF. In nucleotides, the CDR3 is TGTGCCAGCAGTGGTCCTAGCGGGGTGCTCCAAGAGACCCAGTACTTC.

The J gene is TRBJ2-5, the V gene TRBV2, with 7 positions matching TRBD2. This CDR3 is 15 amino acids long. Unmatched junction bases numbered 14, after V lost 6 bases and J lost 7 bases. Germline assignment: CDR1 SNHLY and CDR2 FYNNEI. This chain's CDR3 is CASSFERGSLGTQYF. DNA for the CDR3: TGTGCCAGCAGCTTCGAGCGGGGCTCCTTGGGGACCCAGTACTTC. The full variable domain, rest sourced from reference TRBV2 and TRBJ2-5, is EPEVTQTPSHQVTQMGQEVILRCVPISNHLYFYWYRQILGQKVEFLVSFYNNEISEKSEIFDDQFSVERPDGSNFTLKIRSTKLEDSAMYFCASSFERGSLGTQYFGPGTRLLVL.

The rearrangement uses TRBV11-2 and TRBJ1-1; 8 bases are shared with TRBD1. The V gene's germline CDR1 is SGHAT and CDR2 FQNNGV. The CDR3 totals 15 residues. V shed 5 bases, J shed 6 bases, and the junction held 11 bases outside the gene matches. The CDR3 reads CASSDLTGGGPEAFF. Here the CDR3 DNA reads TGTGCCAGCAGCGATCTTACAGGGGGTGGCCCTGAAGCTTTCTTT.

The V and J genes are TRBV19 and TRBJ2-6, with D possibly matching TRBD2 (5 bases). V lost 3 bases and J lost 0, with 9 bases in between. The CDR3 length is 16 residues. Looked up from germline, CDR1 is LNHDA and CDR2 is SQIVND (reference sequence). CDR3 in amino acids: CASSIAGLSGANVLTF. CDR3 bases: TGTGCCAGTAGTATTGCCGGACTCTCTGGGGCCAACGTCCTGACTTTC.

The chain joins TRBV10-3 to TRBJ1-4; the D gene is possibly TRBD1 (5 bases). The CDR3 is made up of 14 amino acids. CDR1 is ENHRY, CDR2 SYGVKD, per germline. V was shortened by 7 bases and J by 3 bases, with 12 bases between the two germline ends. The chain's CDR3 is CAITPTAPNEKLFF. CDR3 DNA: TGTGCCATCACTCCGACAGCCCCTAATGAAAAACTGTTTTTT.